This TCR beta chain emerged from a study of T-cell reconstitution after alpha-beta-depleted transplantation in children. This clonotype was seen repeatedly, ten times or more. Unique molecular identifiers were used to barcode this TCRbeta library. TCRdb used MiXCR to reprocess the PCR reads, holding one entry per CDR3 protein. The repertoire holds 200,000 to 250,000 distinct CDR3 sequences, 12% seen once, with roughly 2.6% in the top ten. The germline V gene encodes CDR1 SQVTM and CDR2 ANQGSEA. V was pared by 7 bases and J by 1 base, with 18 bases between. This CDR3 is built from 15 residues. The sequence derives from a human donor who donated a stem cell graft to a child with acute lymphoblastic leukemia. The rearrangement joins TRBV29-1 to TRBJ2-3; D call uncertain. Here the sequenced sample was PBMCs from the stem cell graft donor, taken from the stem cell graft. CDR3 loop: CSAISGSLGTDTQYF. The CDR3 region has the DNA TGCAGCGCCATATCCGGGTCCCTCGGCACAGATACGCAGTATTTT.